Each of the 4 T cell receptor beta chains below was sequenced from the same sample in a study of T cell repertoires in cytomegalovirus infection. TCRdb re-analysed the reads in MiXCR, keeping a single row per CDR3 protein. This table has around 230,000 distinct CDR3 sequences, under 8.5% appearing once. Sequencing input: PBMCs. The source of these receptors is a human donor in good health (CMV status not recorded). Some clones in this sample may be carry-over from other donors' samples.

In its sample, this clonotype was seen a few times. CDR3 sequence reads: CSEATGNTYNEQFF. The CDR3 coding sequence is TGCAGCGAAGCGACAGGTAACACTTACAATGAGCAGTTCTTC. The chain uses TRBV29-1 and TRBJ2-1; D may be TRBD1 (6 bases). V lost 7 bases to trimming and J lost 4 bases, with 17 bases between them. The germline V gene has CDR1 SQVTM and CDR2 ANQGSEA. The CDR3 sequence is 14 residues long.

This clonotype was seen many times. CDR3 amino acids: CSAWTGTDTQYF. The CDR3 bases are TGCAGCGCTTGGACAGGCACAGATACGCAGTATTTT. V and J are TRBV29-1 and TRBJ2-3; TRBD1 might be the D (6 bases). The CDR3 contains 12 residues. V was shortened by 7 bases and J by 1 base, with 9 bases between the two germline ends. The V gene's germline CDR1 is SQVTM and CDR2 ANQGSEA.

The sample holds a few counts of this clonotype. The V and J genes are TRBV20-1 and TRBJ2-7; the match to TRBD1 covers 9 bases. The junction had 8 bases not matched to a gene; V was cut back by 6 bases and J by 2 bases. This CDR3 comprises 14 residues. Germline V gives CDR1 DFQATT, CDR2 SNEGSKA (reference sequence). As DNA, the CDR3 is TGCAGTGCCAGCGGGACAGGGAGCGCCTACGAGCAGTACTTC. It is translated as CSASGTGSAYEQYF.

This clonotype was detected ten times or more. V gene TRBV7-9 combines with J gene TRBJ1-5; weak D call: TRBD1 (5 bases). This CDR3 has 16 amino acids. CDR1 and CDR2 from the germline V gene are SEHNR and FQNEAQ (reference sequence). The V gene lost 5 bases and the J gene lost 5 bases, with 19 bases spanning the gap. The chain's CDR3 is CASSPLGTVYDQPQHF. CDR3 bases: TGTGCCAGCAGCCCCCTTGGGACCGTTTATGATCAGCCCCAGCATTTT.